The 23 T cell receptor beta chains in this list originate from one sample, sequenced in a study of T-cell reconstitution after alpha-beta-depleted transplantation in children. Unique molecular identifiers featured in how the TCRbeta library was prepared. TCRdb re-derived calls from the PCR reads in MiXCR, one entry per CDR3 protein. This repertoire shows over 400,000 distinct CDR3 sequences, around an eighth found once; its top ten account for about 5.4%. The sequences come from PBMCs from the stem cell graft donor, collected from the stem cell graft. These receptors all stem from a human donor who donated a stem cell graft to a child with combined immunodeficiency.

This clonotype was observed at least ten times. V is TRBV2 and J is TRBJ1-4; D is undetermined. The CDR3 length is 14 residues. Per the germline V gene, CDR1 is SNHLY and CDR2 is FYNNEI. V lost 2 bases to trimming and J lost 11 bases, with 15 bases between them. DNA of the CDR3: TGTGCCAGCAGTGAATTGGGAAAGGTTGGGAAACTGTTTTTT. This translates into CASSELGKVGKLFF.

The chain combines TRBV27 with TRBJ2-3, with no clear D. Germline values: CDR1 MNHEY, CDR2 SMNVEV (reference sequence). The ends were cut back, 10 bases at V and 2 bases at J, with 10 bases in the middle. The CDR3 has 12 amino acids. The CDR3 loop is CAILEATDTQYF. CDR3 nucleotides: TGTGCCATCCTAGAAGCCACAGATACGCAGTATTTT.

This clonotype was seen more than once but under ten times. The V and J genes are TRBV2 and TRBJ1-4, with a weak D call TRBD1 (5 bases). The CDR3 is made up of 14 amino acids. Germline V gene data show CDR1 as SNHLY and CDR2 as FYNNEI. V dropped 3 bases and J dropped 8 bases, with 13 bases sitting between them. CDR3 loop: CASSEGVVVEKLFF. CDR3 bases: TGTGCCAGCAGTGAGGGGGTTGTGGTCGAAAAACTGTTTTTT.

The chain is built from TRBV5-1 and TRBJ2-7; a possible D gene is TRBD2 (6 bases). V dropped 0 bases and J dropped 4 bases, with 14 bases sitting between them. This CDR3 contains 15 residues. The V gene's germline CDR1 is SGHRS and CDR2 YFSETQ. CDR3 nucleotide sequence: TGCGCCAGCAGCTTGGGGGGGGTTCGTCGGTACGAGCAGTACTTC. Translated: CASSLGGVRRYEQYF.

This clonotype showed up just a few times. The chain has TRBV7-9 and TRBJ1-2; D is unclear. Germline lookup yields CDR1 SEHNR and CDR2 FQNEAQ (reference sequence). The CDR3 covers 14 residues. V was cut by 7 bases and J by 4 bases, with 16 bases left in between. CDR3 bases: TGTGCCAGCACCACGGGCCGGGTTTCCTATGGCTACACCTTC. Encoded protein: CASTTGRVSYGYTF.

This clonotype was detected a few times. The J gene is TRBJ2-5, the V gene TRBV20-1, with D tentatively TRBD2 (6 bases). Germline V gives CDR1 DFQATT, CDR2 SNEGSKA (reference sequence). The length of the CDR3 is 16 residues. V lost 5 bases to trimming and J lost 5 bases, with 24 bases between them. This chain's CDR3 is CSARGLQEGVSETQYF. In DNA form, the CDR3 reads TGCAGTGCTCGAGGGTTGCAGGAGGGTGTGAGCGAGACCCAGTACTTC.

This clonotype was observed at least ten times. The CDR3: CASRRGLAGTDTQYF. The DNA for the CDR3 is TGTGCCAGCAGACGAGGACTAGCGGGCACAGATACGCAGTATTTT. V and J are TRBV7-3 and TRBJ2-3; TRBD2 agrees at 10 bases. The CDR3 extends over 15 amino acids. From germline, CDR1 is SGHTA and CDR2 FQGTGA. J lost 1 base, V lost 6 bases, and 4 bases had no gene match.

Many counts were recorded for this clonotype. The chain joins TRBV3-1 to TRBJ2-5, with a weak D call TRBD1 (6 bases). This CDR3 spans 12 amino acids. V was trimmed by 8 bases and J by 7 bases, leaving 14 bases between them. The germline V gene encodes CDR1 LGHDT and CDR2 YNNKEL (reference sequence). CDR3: CASEDSLATQYF. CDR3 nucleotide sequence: TGTGCCAGCGAGGACAGCTTGGCGACCCAGTACTTC.

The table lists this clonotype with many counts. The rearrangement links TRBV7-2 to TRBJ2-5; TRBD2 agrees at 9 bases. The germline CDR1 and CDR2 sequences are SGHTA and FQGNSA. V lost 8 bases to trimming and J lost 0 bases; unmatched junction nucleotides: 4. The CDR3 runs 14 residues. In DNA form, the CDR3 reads TGTGCCAGCTCCCTAGCGGGGAACCAAGAGACCCAGTACTTC. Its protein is CASSLAGNQETQYF.

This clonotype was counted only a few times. In nucleotides, the CDR3 is TGTGCCAGCAGCCTACTCGGGACAGGGTGGGGCAATGAGCAGTTCTTC. Translation gives CASSLLGTGWGNEQFF. This chain connects TRBV12-3 or TRBV12-4 to TRBJ2-1, with 9 positions matching TRBD1. V gave up 6 bases and J gave up 6 bases; unmatched junction bases: 12. CDR3 length: 16 amino acids.

The CDR3, as DNA: TGTGCCAGCTCACCACGCGGCAGACAGAGGGCCAATGAGCAGTTCTTC. Its protein product is CASSPRGRQRANEQFF. This chain joins TRBV18 and TRBJ2-1, with D perhaps TRBD1 or TRBD2 (5 bases each). Between the trimmed V and J ends, which lost 1 base and 6 bases, there was a span of 16 bases. Germline CDR1 KGHSH, CDR2 LQKENI. The CDR3 is 16 residues long.

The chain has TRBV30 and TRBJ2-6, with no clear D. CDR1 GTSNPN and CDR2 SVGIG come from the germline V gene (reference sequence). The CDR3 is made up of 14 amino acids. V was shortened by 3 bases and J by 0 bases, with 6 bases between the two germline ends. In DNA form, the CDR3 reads TGTGCCTGGAGACGGATCTCTGGGGCCAACGTCCTGACTTTC. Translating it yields CAWRRISGANVLTF.

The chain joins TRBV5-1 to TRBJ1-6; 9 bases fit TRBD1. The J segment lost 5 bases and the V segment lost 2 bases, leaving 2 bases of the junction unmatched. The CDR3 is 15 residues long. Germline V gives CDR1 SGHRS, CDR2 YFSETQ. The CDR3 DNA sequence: TGCGCCAGCAGCTTTCGGACAGGGGATAATTCACCCCTCCACTTT. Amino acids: CASSFRTGDNSPLHF. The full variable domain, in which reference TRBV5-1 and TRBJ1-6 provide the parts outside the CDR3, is KAGVTQTPRYLIKTRGQQVTLSCSPISGHRSVSWYQQTPGQGLQFLFEYFSETQRNKGNFPGRFSGRQFSNSRSEMNVSTLELGDSALYLCASSFRTGDNSPLHFGNGTRLTVT.

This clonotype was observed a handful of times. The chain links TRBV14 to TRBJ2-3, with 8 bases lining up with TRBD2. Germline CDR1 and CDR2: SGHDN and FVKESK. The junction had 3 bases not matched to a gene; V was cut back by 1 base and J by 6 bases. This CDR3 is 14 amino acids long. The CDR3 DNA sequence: TGTGCCAGCAGCCAAGCGGGGGGGCCGGATACGCAGTATTTT. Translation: CASSQAGGPDTQYF.

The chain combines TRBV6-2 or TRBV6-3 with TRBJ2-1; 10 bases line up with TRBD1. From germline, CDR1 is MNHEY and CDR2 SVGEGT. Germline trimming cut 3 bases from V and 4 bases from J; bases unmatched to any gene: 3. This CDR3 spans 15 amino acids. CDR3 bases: TGTGCCAGCAGTTATCCGGACAGGGGGTACAATGAGCAGTTCTTC. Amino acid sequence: CASSYPDRGYNEQFF.

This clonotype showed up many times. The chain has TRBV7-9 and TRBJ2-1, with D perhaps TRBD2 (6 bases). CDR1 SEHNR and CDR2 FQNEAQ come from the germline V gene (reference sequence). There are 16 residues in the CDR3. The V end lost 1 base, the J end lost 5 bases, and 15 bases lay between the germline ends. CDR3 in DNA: TGTGCCAGCAGCTTAGACTCGGGGGTAGGGGACAATGAGCAGTTCTTC. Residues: CASSLDSGVGDNEQFF.

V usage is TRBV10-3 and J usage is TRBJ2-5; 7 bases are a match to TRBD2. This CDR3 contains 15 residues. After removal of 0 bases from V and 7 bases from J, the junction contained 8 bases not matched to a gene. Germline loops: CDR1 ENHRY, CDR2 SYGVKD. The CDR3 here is CAISESAGPSGTQYF. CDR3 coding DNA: TGTGCCATCAGTGAGTCGGCAGGGCCTAGCGGGACCCAGTACTTC.

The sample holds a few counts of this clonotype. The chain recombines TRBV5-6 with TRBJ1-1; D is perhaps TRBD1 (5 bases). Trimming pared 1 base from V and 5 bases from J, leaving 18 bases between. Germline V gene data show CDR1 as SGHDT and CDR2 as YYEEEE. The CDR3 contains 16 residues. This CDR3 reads CASSLRGTPVRTEAFF. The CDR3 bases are TGTGCCAGCAGCTTGCGGGGGACCCCCGTACGGACTGAAGCTTTCTTT.

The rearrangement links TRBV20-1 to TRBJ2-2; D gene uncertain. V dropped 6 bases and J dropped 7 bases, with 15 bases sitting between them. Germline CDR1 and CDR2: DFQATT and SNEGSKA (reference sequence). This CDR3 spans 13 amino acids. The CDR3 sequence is CSAPSTRGGELFF. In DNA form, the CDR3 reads TGCAGTGCCCCATCCACGCGTGGCGGGGAGCTGTTTTTT.

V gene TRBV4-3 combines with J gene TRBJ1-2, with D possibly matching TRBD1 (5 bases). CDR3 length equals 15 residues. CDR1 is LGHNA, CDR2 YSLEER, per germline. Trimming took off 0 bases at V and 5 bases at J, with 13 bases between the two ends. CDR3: CASSQDPDGGYGYTF. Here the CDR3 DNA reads TGCGCCAGCAGCCAAGATCCAGACGGGGGATATGGCTACACCTTC.

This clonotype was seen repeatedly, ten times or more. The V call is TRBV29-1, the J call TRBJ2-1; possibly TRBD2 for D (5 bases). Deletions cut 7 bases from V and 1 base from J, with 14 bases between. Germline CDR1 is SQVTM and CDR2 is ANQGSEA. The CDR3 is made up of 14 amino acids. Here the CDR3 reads CSGGDLVSYNEQFF. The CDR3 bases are TGCAGCGGGGGAGACCTTGTGTCCTACAATGAGCAGTTCTTC.

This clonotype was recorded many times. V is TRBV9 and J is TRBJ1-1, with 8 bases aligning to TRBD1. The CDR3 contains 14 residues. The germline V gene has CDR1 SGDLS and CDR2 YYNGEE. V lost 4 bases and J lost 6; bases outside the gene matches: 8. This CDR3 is CASSPLGDRSEAFF. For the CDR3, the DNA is TGTGCCAGCAGCCCCTTAGGGGACAGGTCTGAAGCTTTCTTT.

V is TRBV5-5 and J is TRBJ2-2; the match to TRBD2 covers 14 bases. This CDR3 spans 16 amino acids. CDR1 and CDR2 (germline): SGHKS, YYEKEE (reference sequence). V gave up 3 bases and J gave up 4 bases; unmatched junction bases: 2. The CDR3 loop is CASSWGTSGGTGELFF. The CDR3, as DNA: TGTGCCAGCAGCTGGGGGACTAGCGGGGGCACCGGGGAGCTGTTTTTT.